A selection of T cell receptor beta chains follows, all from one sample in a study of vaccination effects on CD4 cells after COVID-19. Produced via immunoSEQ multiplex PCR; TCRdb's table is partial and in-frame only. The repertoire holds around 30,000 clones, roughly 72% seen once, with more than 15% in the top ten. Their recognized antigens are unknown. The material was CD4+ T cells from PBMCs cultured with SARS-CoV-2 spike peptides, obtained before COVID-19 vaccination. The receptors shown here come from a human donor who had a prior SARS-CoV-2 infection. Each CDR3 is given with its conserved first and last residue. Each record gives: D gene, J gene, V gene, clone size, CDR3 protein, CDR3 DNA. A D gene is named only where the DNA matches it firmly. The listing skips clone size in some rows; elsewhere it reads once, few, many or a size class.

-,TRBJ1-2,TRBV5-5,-,CASSSAFGGVGYTF,TGTGCCAGCAGCTCAGCCTTCGGGGGCGTAGGCTACACCTTC
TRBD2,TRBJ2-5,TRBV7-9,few,CASSALGLGEGYQETQYF,TGTGCCAGCAGCGCCCTCGGGTTGGGGGAGGGATACCAAGAGACCCAGTACTTC
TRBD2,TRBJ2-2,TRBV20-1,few,CSASEFGRGSNTGELFF,TGCAGTGCTAGTGAGTTCGGGCGGGGGTCGAACACCGGGGAGCTGTTTTTT
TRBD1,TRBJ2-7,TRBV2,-,CAGRASGQGLEQYF,TGTGCCGGACGGGCATCGGGACAGGGTTTAGAGCAGTACTTC
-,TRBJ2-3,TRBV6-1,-,CASSEGNTDTQYF,TGTGCCAGCAGTGAAGGTAACACAGATACGCAGTATTTT
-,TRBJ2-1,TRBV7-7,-,CASSLDAGGTYNEQFF,TGTGCTAGCAGCTTAGATGCAGGAGGAACCTACAATGAGCAGTTCTTC
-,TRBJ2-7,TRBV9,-,CASSVGSSLLYEQYF,TGTGCCAGCAGCGTAGGCAGCTCTCTTCTCTACGAGCAGTACTTC
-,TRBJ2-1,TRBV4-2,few,CASSQDTYNEQFF,TGTGCCAGCAGCCAAGATACGTACAATGAGCAGTTCTTC
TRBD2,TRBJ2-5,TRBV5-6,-,CASSFGTSETQYF,TGTGCCAGCAGCTTCGGGACTAGTGAGACCCAGTACTTC
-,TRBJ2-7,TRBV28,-,CASSFWVAEQYF,TGTGCCAGCAGTTTCTGGGTTGCCGAGCAGTACTTC
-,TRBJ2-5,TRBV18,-,CASSPGGHATETQYF,TGTGCCAGCTCACCAGGGGGCCACGCAACAGAGACCCAGTACTTC
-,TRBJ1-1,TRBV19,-,CASSIRSGEAFF,TGTGCCAGTAGTATCCGGTCGGGTGAAGCTTTCTTT
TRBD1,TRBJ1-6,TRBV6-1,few,CASSQEQGQTNSPLHF,TGTGCCAGCAGTCAAGAACAGGGACAGACGAATTCACCCCTCCACTTT
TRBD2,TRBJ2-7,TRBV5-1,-,CASSLGTSGTYEQYF,TGCGCCAGCAGCCTTGGGACTAGCGGAACCTACGAGCAGTACTTC
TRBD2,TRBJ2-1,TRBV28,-,CASTRGESSYNEQFF,TGTGCCAGTACTCGGGGGGAAAGCTCCTACAATGAGCAGTTCTTC
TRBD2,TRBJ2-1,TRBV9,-,CASSVVPSGGAGYNEQFF,TGTGCCAGCAGCGTAGTCCCTAGCGGGGGGGCCGGTTACAATGAGCAGTTCTTC
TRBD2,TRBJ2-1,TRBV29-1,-,CSVWGGFQYNEQFF,TGCAGCGTTTGGGGGGGTTTTCAGTACAATGAGCAGTTCTTC
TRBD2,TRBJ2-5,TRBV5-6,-,CASSRGVQETQYF,TGTGCCAGCAGCCGGGGGGTACAAGAGACCCAGTACTTC